This T cell receptor (beta chain) was sequenced during a study of cytomegalovirus exposure and HLA in healthy donors. A note on this clone: No antigen is known for it.

Broader study findings: The TCR clusters that emerged in the first cohort tended, a later analysis found, to co-occur in the 120 or so validation repertoires. Some public TCRs appeared in many individuals, while most sequences were rare.

Generated by immunoSEQ multiplex PCR, the TCRdb table keeps only in-frame clones and is missing some. In the table there are about 160,000 clones, under 90% of which are singletons. Material: PBMCs. The TCR comes from a man between 18 and 29 years old in good health and CMV-seropositive.

The DNA for the CDR3 is TGTGCCAGCAGCTCCCGGACAGAGAGCTCCTACGAGCAGTACTTC. Protein sequence: CASSSRTESSYEQYF. The V call is TRBV5-8, the J call TRBJ2-7; D is possibly TRBD1 (6 bases). V was cut by 3 bases and J by 0 bases, with 13 bases left in between. The CDR3 has 15 amino acids. Germline V gene lookup returns CDR1 SGHTS and CDR2 YDEGEE.